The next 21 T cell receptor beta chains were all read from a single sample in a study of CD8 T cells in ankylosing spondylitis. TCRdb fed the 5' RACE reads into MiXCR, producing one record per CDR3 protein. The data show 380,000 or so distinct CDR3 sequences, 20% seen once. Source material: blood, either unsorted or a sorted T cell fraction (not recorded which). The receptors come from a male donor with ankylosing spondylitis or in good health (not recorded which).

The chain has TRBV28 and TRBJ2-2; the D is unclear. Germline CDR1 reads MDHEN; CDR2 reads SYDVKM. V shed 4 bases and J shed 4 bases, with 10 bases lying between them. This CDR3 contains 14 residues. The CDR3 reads CASSSPDGTGELFF. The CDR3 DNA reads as TGTGCCAGCAGTTCCCCGGACGGCACCGGGGAGCTGTTTTTT.

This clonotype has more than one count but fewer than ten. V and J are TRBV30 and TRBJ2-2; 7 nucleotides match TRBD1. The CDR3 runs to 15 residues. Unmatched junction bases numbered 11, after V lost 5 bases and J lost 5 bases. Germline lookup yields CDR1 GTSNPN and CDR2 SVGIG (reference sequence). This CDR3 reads CAWGKGQRATGELFF. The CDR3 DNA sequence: TGTGCCTGGGGCAAGGGACAGAGGGCTACCGGGGAGCTGTTTTTT. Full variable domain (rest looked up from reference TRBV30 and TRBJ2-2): SQTIHQWPATLVQPVGSPLSLECTVEGTSNPNLYWYRQAAGRGLQLLFYSVGIGQISSEVPQNLSASRPQDRQFILSSKKLLLSDSGFYLCAWGKGQRATGELFFGEGSRLTVL.

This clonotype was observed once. The CDR3 DNA reads TGCAGTGCTAGGTCTATTCCCAATGAGCAGTTCTTC. Translation gives CSARSIPNEQFF. The chain joins TRBV20-1 to TRBJ2-1; D gene uncertain. CDR1 and CDR2 from the germline V gene are DFQATT and SNEGSKA (reference sequence). Trimming took off 3 bases at V and 6 bases at J, with 9 bases between the two ends. The CDR3 is 12 residues long.

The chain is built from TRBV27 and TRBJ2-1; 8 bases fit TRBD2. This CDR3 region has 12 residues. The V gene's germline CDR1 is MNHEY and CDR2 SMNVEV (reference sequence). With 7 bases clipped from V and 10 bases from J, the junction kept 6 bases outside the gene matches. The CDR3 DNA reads TGTGCCAGCACCGGGGGGGTGGGGGAGCAGTTCTTC. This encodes CASTGGVGEQFF.

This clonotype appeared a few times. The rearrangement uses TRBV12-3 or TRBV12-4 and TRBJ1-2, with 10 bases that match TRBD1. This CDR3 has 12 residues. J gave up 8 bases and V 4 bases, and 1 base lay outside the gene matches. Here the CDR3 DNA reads TGTGCCAGCAGTTCGGACAGGGGGGGCTACACCTTC. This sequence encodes CASSSDRGGYTF.

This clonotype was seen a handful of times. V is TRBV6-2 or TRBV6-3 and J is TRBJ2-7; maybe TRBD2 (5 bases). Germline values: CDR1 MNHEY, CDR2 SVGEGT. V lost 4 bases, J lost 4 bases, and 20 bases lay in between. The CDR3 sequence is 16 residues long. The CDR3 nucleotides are TGTGCCAGCAGTTTCCCCCCGTTCGGGAACGTTTACGAGCAGTACTTC. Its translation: CASSFPPFGNVYEQYF.

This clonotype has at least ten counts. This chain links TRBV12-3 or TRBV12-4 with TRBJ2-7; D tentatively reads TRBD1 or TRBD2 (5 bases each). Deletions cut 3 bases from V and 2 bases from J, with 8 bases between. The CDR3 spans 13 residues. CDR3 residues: CASSFGGTYEQYF. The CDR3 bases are TGTGCCAGCAGTTTTGGGGGAACCTACGAGCAGTACTTC.

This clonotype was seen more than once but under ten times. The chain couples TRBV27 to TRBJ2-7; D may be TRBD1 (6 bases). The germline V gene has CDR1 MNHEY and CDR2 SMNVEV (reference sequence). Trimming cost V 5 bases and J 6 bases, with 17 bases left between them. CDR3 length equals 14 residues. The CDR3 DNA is TGTGCCAGCAGTACCGGGACACCCCAGGGCGAGCAGTACTTC. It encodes CASSTGTPQGEQYF.

This CDR3 reads CSAGPAGAPNEQFF. CDR3 DNA sequence: TGCAGCGCTGGCCCGGCGGGGGCCCCGAATGAGCAGTTCTTC. The V call is TRBV20-1, the J call TRBJ2-1, with D possibly matching TRBD2 (7 bases). The CDR3 runs to 14 residues. The germline V gene has CDR1 DFQATT and CDR2 SNEGSKA (reference sequence).

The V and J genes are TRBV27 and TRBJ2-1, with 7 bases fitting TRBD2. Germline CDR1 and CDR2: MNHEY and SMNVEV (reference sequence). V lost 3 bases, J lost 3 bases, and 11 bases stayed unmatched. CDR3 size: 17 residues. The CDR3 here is CASSFLPIAGYYNEQFF. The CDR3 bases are TGTGCCAGCAGTTTTCTCCCCATAGCGGGCTACTACAATGAGCAGTTCTTC.

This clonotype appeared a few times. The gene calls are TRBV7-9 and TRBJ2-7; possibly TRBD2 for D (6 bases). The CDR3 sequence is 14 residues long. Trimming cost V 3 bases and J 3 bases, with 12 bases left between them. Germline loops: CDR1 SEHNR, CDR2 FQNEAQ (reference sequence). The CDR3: CASSLPTSNYEQYF. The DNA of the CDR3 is TGTGCCAGCAGCTTGCCGACTAGTAACTACGAGCAGTACTTC. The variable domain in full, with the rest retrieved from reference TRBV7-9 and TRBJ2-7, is DTGVSQNPRHKITKRGQNVTFRCDPISEHNRLYWYRQTLGQGPEFLTYFQNEAQLEKSRLLSDRFSAERPKGSFSTLEIQRTEQGDSAMYLCASSLPTSNYEQYFGPGTRLTVT.

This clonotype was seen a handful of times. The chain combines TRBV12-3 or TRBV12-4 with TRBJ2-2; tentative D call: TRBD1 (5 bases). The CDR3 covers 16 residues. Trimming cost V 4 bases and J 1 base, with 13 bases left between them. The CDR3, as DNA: TGTGCCAGCAGTTCAGGGCAGGAAATGAACACCGGGGAGCTGTTTTTT. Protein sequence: CASSSGQEMNTGELFF.

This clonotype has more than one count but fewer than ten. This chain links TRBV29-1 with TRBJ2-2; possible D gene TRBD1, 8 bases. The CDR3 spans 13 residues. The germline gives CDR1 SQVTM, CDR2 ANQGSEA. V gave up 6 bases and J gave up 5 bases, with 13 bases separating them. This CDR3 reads CSVTGGVTGELFF. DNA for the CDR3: TGCAGCGTCACAGGGGGGGTGACCGGGGAGCTGTTTTTT.

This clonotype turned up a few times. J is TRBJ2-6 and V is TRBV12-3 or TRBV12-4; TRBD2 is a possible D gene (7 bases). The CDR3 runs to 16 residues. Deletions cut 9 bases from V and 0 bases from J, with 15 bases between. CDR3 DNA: TGTGCCAGTATAGGGGGGGCCCTCTCTGGGGCCAACGTCCTGACTTTC. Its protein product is CASIGGALSGANVLTF.

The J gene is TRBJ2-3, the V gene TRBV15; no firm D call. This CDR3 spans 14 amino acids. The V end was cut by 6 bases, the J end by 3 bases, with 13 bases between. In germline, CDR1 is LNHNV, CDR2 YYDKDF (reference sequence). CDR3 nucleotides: TGTGCCACCAGTTTGATCGGGCCAACAGATACGCAGTATTTT. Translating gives CATSLIGPTDTQYF.

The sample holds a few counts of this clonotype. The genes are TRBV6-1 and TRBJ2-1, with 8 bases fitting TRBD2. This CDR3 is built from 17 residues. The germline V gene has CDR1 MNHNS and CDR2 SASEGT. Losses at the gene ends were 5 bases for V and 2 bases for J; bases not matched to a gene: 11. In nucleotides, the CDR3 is TGTGCCAGCAGTAAACTCAGACTAGCGACTCCCTACAATGAGCAGTTCTTC. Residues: CASSKLRLATPYNEQFF.

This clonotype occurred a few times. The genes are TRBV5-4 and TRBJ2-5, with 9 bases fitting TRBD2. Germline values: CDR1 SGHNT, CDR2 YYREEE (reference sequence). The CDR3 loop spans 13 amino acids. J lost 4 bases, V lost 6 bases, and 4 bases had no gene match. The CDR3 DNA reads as TGTGCCAGCAATAGCGGGGGATCAGAGACCCAGTACTTC. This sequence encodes CASNSGGSETQYF.

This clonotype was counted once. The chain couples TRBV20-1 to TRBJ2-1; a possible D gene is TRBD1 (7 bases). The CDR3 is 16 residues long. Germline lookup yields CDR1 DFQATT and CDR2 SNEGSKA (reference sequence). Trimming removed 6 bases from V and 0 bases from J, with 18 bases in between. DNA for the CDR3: TGCAGTGCCTCCGGATCAGGGGGGCTCTCCTACAATGAGCAGTTCTTC. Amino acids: CSASGSGGLSYNEQFF.

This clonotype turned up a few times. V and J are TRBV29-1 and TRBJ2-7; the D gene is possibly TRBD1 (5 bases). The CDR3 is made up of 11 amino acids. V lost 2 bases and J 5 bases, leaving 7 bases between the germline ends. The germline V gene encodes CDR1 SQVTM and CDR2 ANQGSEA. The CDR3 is CSVEQGHEQYF. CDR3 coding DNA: TGCAGCGTTGAACAGGGCCACGAGCAGTACTTC.

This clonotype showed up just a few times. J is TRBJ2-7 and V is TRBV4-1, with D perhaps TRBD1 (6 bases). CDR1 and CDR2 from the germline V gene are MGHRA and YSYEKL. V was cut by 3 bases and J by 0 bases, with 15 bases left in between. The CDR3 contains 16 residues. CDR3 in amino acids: CASSHARQALSYEQYF. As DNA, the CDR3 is TGCGCCAGCAGCCATGCTCGACAGGCACTCTCCTACGAGCAGTACTTC.

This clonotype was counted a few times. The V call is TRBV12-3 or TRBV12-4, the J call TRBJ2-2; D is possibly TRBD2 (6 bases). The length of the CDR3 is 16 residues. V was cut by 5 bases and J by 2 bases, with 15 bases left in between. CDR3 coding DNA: TGTGCCAGCAGTATGGCTTTCGGACTAAACACCGGGGAGCTGTTTTTT. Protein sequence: CASSMAFGLNTGELFF.